The present T cell receptor beta chain was sequenced within a study of vaccination effects on CD4 cells after COVID-19. Study-wide findings and caveats: Healthy vaccinees' vaccine-induced clones included only 1 of 255 that recognized common cold coronaviruses. Few convalescent patients and no early post-infection timepoints were included in the study.

V was pared by 1 base and J by 0 bases, with 12 bases between. Germline loops: CDR1 MNHEY, CDR2 SVGAGI. The CDR3 runs 16 residues. About this clone itself: What it recognizes is unknown.

Ahead of sequencing, the ViraFEST assay grew antigen-specific CD4+ T cells using viral peptide pools. Culture proceeded for 9 to 11 days, and CD4+ T cells were then isolated. Previously uninfected by SARS-CoV-2, the vaccine recipients also showed negative nucleocapsid antibodies. Roughly 1.8 million PBMC per well received 10 IU/ml IL-2 and 8 to 10 ug/ml peptides in culture. The method was immunoSEQ multiplex PCR; TCRdb's version includes in-frame clones alone and lacks a portion of them. The data contain approximately 44,000 clones, 70% of them singletons. The chain joins TRBV6-5 to TRBJ1-1, with D unclear. Sequenced here: CD4+ T cells from PBMCs cultured with HCoV-OC43 spike peptides, sampled before COVID-19 vaccination. This sample's subset: HCoV-OC43 spike overlapping peptide pool stimulation. This clonotype was sampled from a human donor who received a COVID-19 vaccine. In nucleotides, the CDR3 is TGTGCCAGCAGTTACTTCGGCAGGACCATGAACACTGAAGCTTTCTTT. This encodes CASSYFGRTMNTEAFF.